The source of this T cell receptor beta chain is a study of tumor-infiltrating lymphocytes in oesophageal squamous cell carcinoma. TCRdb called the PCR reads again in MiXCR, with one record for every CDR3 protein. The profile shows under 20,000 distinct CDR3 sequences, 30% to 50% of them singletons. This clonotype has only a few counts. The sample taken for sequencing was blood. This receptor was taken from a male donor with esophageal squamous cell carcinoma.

This CDR3 reads CASSFGGGTEAFF. The CDR3 nucleotides are TGTGCCAGCAGCTTTGGGGGGGGGACTGAAGCTTTCTTT. The chain combines TRBV7-3 with TRBJ1-1; D possibly corresponds to TRBD1 (5 bases). Germline V gene data show CDR1 as SGHTA and CDR2 as FQGTGA. The CDR3 sequence is 13 residues long. Trimming stripped 3 bases from V and 5 bases from J, with 10 bases between.